This TCR beta chain was profiled in a study of cytomegalovirus exposure and HLA in healthy donors. Study-level information: It was reported in a later analysis that the same platform had been used for the 120 validation repertoires as for the approximately 700 first-cohort repertoires.

The protocol was immunoSEQ multiplex PCR, while the TCRdb copy is restricted to in-frame clones and leaves out a portion. In the table there are 99,000 or so clones, 86% of which are singletons. Study-wide results and caveats: Reports described diagnosis of cytomegalovirus status by the classifier as highly specific and sensitive. The study found most TCR sequences rare, yet found some public TCRs in many donors.

With respect to this clone: Its antigen is unknown.

The sequence derives from a woman aged 18-29 years in good health and CMV-seropositive. Sequencing used PBMCs.

As DNA, the CDR3 is TGTGCCAGCAGCCCTCTACCGGGACAGGGGTTATCTGAGCAGTTCTTC. This encodes CASSPLPGQGLSEQFF. The rearrangement links TRBV7-2 to TRBJ2-1; TRBD1 matches at 10 bases. There are 16 residues in the CDR3. Trimming removed 5 bases from V and 9 bases from J; junction bases left unmatched: 13. CDR1 SGHTA and CDR2 FQGNSA come from the germline V gene.